This is a list of T cell receptor beta chains from one sample in a study of blood T cells in healthy people across ages. TCRdb redid the calling of the 5' RACE reads with MiXCR, one entry per CDR3 protein. The profile shows about 760,000 distinct CDR3 sequences, 56% of them singletons. The source material was blood. All receptors derive from a man aged 40-55 years in good health. Each CDR3 is given without its conserved first and last residue. Clone size is shown for a subset of rows, as once, few, many or a class of expanded clone.

NA,TRBV11-3,TRBJ2-7,ASTSILAGGSYEQY
NA,TRBV24-1,TRBJ2-1,ATSASGRAYNEQF
once,TRBV12-3/TRBV12-4,TRBJ2-7,ASSRAGAVEQY
NA,TRBV28,TRBJ1-2,ASSSPREAWYGYT
NA,TRBV3-1,TRBJ2-7,ASSQDPGQISYEQY
NA,TRBV27,TRBJ2-7,ASTRGATYEQY
NA,TRBV29-1,TRBJ2-1,SVELWDRVGNEQF
NA,TRBV2,TRBJ1-5,ASSELPKNQPQH
NA,TRBV28,TRBJ2-7,ATGRMVSYEQY
few,TRBV3-1,TRBJ2-3,ASSPLGSGLADTQY
NA,TRBV14,TRBJ1-2,ASSHPWGEGDYT
NA,TRBV6-2/TRBV6-3,TRBJ2-4,ASSYTSTVDISGNIQY
NA,TRBV25-1,TRBJ1-1,ASSLVSRAF